A selection of T cell receptor beta chains follows, all from one sample in a study of cytomegalovirus exposure and HLA in healthy donors. The data were produced by immunoSEQ multiplex PCR, yet TCRdb's version contains in-frame clones alone and is incomplete. The sample holds more than 250,000 clones, 80% to 90% seen once. Sequencing used PBMCs. The source of these receptors is a woman aged 18 to 35 in good health and CMV-seronegative. CDR3s include the opening cysteine and the closing phenylalanine or tryptophan. Each record gives: CDR3 protein, CDR3 DNA, D gene, V gene, clone size, J gene. The D gene is left open where the match is weak. Only some rows state a clone size, as once, few, many or a class for expanded clones.

CDR3: CASEVEANYGYTF
DNA: TGTGCCAGCGAAGTCGAGGCAAACTATGGCTACACCTTC
D: NA
V: TRBV2
size: NA
J: TRBJ1-2

CDR3: CASSFGLAGGTYNEQFF
DNA: TGTGCCAGCAGCTTCGGACTAGCGGGGGGGACCTACAATGAGCAGTTCTTC
D: TRBD2
V: TRBV11-2
size: NA
J: TRBJ2-1

CDR3: CAWSVGQGDNQPQHF
DNA: TGTGCCTGGAGTGTTGGGCAGGGGGATAATCAGCCCCAGCATTTT
D: TRBD1
V: TRBV30
size: NA
J: TRBJ1-5

CDR3: CASSQQGRNTEAFF
DNA: TGTGCCAGCAGTCAACAGGGGCGGAACACTGAAGCTTTCTTT
D: TRBD1
V: TRBV27
size: NA
J: TRBJ1-1

CDR3: CASSLGWVGGEAFF
DNA: TGTGCCAGCAGCTTAGGATGGGTGGGGGGTGAAGCTTTCTTT
D: NA
V: TRBV7-8
size: NA
J: TRBJ1-1

CDR3: CASSWIGRGEKNTEAFF
DNA: TGTGCCAGCAGCTGGATCGGCCGGGGAGAGAAGAACACTGAAGCTTTCTTT
D: NA
V: TRBV5-4
size: NA
J: TRBJ1-1

CDR3: CASSSEGGAGQETQYF
DNA: TGTGCCAGCAGTTCTGAAGGGGGGGCGGGTCAGGAGACCCAGTACTTC
D: NA
V: TRBV27
size: NA
J: TRBJ2-5

CDR3: CASSRLDSHYGYTF
DNA: TGTGCCAGCAGCCGCTTAGACAGTCACTATGGCTACACCTTC
D: NA
V: TRBV6-5
size: NA
J: TRBJ1-2

CDR3: CASSVATDTQYF
DNA: TGTGCCAGCAGCGTAGCTACAGATACGCAGTATTTT
D: NA
V: TRBV9
size: NA
J: TRBJ2-3

CDR3: CSVAGTSGRTDTQYF
DNA: TGCAGCGTAGCAGGGACTAGCGGTAGGACAGATACGCAGTATTTT
D: TRBD2
V: TRBV29-1
size: NA
J: TRBJ2-3

CDR3: CASSVSNSPLHF
DNA: TGTGCCAGCAGCGTCTCGAATTCACCCCTCCACTTT
D: NA
V: TRBV7-6
size: NA
J: TRBJ1-6

CDR3: CASGPTAAEQFF
DNA: TGTGCCAGCGGCCCCACGGCGGCGGAGCAGTTCTTC
D: NA
V: TRBV6-5
size: NA
J: TRBJ2-1

CDR3: CASSLGLASLAKNIQYF
DNA: TGTGCCAGCAGCTTAGGACTAGCGAGCCTGGCCAAAAACATTCAGTACTTC
D: TRBD2
V: TRBV7-2
size: NA
J: TRBJ2-4

CDR3: CASTVTGVSGGHDNEQFF
DNA: TGTGCCAGCACGGTGACAGGCGTGAGCGGGGGCCATGACAATGAGCAGTTCTTC
D: TRBD2
V: TRBV11-1
size: NA
J: TRBJ2-1

CDR3: CASSQGNGYGYTF
DNA: TGTGCCAGCAGCCAGGGGAACGGCTATGGCTACACCTTC
D: NA
V: TRBV7-2
size: NA
J: TRBJ1-2

CDR3: CASSYEGPAGYTQYF
DNA: TGTGCCAGCAGCTACGAGGGCCCGGCAGGATATACGCAGTATTTT
D: NA
V: TRBV5-4
size: once
J: TRBJ2-3

CDR3: CASSARDRGNYGYTF
DNA: TGTGCCAGCAGCGCCCGGGACAGGGGCAACTATGGCTACACCTTC
D: TRBD1
V: TRBV7-8
size: NA
J: TRBJ1-2

CDR3: CASSQRGGPSTDTQYF
DNA: TGTGCCAGCAGTCAGCGGGGGGGCCCGAGCACAGATACGCAGTATTTT
D: TRBD2
V: TRBV27
size: NA
J: TRBJ2-3

CDR3: CASQPGGTGSYEQYF
DNA: TGTGCCAGTCAACCCGGCGGGACTGGGTCCTACGAGCAGTACTTC
D: NA
V: TRBV2
size: NA
J: TRBJ2-7

CDR3: CASSSPASRANTGELFF
DNA: TGTGCCAGCAGCTCCCCTGCCTCGCGGGCAAACACCGGGGAGCTGTTTTTT
D: NA
V: TRBV7-6
size: once
J: TRBJ2-2

CDR3: CASSIFPGEAFF
DNA: TGTGCCAGTAGTATTTTTCCGGGGGAAGCTTTCTTT
D: NA
V: TRBV19
size: NA
J: TRBJ1-1

CDR3: CAWSGSGTDTQYF
DNA: TGTGCCTGGAGTGGATCAGGGACAGATACGCAGTATTTT
D: NA
V: TRBV30
size: once
J: TRBJ2-3

CDR3: CASEVKGLGGELFF
DNA: TGTGCCAGCGAGGTGAAAGGTCTCGGGGGGGAGCTGTTTTTT
D: NA
V: TRBV7-4
size: NA
J: TRBJ2-2

CDR3: CASSELGQGNQPQHF
DNA: TGTGCCAGCAGTGAACTGGGGCAGGGCAATCAGCCCCAGCATTTT
D: NA
V: TRBV2
size: NA
J: TRBJ1-5